Listed below are T cell receptor beta chains from one sample, sequenced in a study of shared clonotypes between healthy human individuals. Produced via immunoSEQ multiplex PCR; TCRdb's table is partial and in-frame only. The sample comprises 850,000 to 1,100,000 clones, around 77% of which are singletons, and 0.89% rests with the top ten. The material sequenced was memory CD4+ T cells from PBMCs. These receptors were taken from a man aged 18 to 30 in good health. Some clones in this sample may be carry-over from other donors' samples. Both conserved end residues are part of each CDR3. Fields, in order: clone size, J gene, D gene, V gene, CDR3 protein, CDR3 DNA. The D gene is left open where the match is weak. Rows give clone size only sometimes, using once, few, many, or a class for an expanded clone.

-,TRBJ2-1,TRBD1,TRBV12-5,CASGSFPGQERDEQFF,TGTGCTAGTGGTTCATTCCCGGGACAGGAAAGGGATGAGCAGTTCTTC
once,TRBJ2-7,TRBD2,TRBV2,CASSEGLAAYEQYF,TGTGCCAGCAGTGAAGGGCTAGCGGCCTACGAGCAGTACTTC
-,TRBJ1-1,-,TRBV28,CASVPSGAANTEAFF,TGTGCCAGCGTCCCCTCGGGGGCGGCCAACACTGAAGCTTTCTTT
-,TRBJ2-3,-,TRBV7-3,CASSLERTDTQYF,TGTGCCAGCAGCTTAGAGCGAACAGATACGCAGTATTTT
-,TRBJ2-3,-,TRBV5-4,CASSSDSGARTDTQYF,TGTGCCAGCAGCTCCGATAGCGGAGCCCGCACAGATACGCAGTATTTT
-,TRBJ2-1,TRBD2,TRBV30,CAWSGTSGRNEQFF,TGTGCCTGGAGTGGGACTAGCGGGAGGAATGAGCAGTTCTTC
few,TRBJ1-3,-,TRBV6-6,CASSKPGVGNTIYF,TGTGCCAGCAGTAAACCAGGGGTTGGAAACACCATATATTTT
-,TRBJ2-1,TRBD2,TRBV6-9,CASTTERGYNEQFF,TGTGCCAGCACCACCGAGCGGGGCTACAATGAGCAGTTCTTC
-,TRBJ2-1,-,TRBV7-2,CASSLVGREQFF,TGTGCCAGCAGCTTAGTTGGTCGTGAGCAGTTCTTC
-,TRBJ2-7,TRBD2,TRBV28,CASRRIAGLYEQYF,TGTGCCAGCAGACGAATAGCGGGGCTCTACGAGCAGTACTTC
-,TRBJ2-3,TRBD2,TRBV29-1,CSVQGLAGGGTDTQYF,TGCAGCGTTCAGGGGTTAGCGGGAGGTGGCACAGATACGCAGTATTTT
-,TRBJ1-4,-,TRBV7-6,CASSLAWGGEKLFF,TGTGCCAGCAGCTTAGCCTGGGGTGGTGAAAAACTGTTTTTT
once,TRBJ1-1,-,TRBV28,CASSGRTEAFF,TGTGCCAGCAGTGGCAGGACTGAAGCTTTCTTT
-,TRBJ2-7,-,TRBV5-4,CASSVHDSYEQYF,TGTGCCAGCAGCGTACATGACAGCTACGAGCAGTACTTC
-,TRBJ1-3,-,TRBV5-4,CASSLGAGRPGNTIYF,TGTGCCAGCAGCTTGGGGGCAGGGCGGCCTGGAAACACCATATATTTT
-,TRBJ2-2,TRBD2,TRBV19,CASSSSGLRNTGELFF,TGTGCCAGCTCATCTAGCGGGTTAAGGAACACCGGGGAGCTGTTTTTT
-,TRBJ1-2,-,TRBV2,CASNNRENYGYTF,TGTGCCAGCAACAACAGGGAGAACTATGGCTACACCTTC
-,TRBJ2-4,-,TRBV2,CASNKQDIQYF,TGTGCCAGCAACAAACAGGACATTCAGTACTTC
-,TRBJ2-3,TRBD2,TRBV5-1,CASSFPSGTTDTQYF,TGCGCCAGCAGCTTCCCTAGCGGGACCACAGATACGCAGTATTTT
-,TRBJ1-2,TRBD1,TRBV11-1,CASSSRGGGTNYGYTF,TGTGCCAGCAGCTCGCGGGGAGGGGGCACCAACTATGGCTACACCTTC
-,TRBJ2-3,TRBD2,TRBV18,CASSPHAPGGPKDTQYF,TGTGCCAGCTCACCACACGCCCCGGGAGGGCCGAAAGATACGCAGTATTTT
-,TRBJ2-2,-,TRBV18,CASSQGQNTGELFF,TGTGCCAGCTCACAGGGACAGAACACCGGGGAGCTGTTTTTT
-,TRBJ1-1,TRBD1,TRBV5-1,CASSLGPGGPMNTEAFF,TGCGCCAGCAGCTTGGGTCCAGGGGGCCCGATGAACACTGAAGCTTTCTTT
-,TRBJ1-2,-,TRBV5-1,CASSLGFSERNYGYTF,TGCGCCAGCAGCTTGGGCTTCAGTGAAAGAAACTATGGCTACACCTTC
-,TRBJ2-2,TRBD2,TRBV7-3,CASSKVLAGNTGELFF,TGTGCCAGCAGCAAGGTGTTAGCGGGGAACACCGGGGAGCTGTTTTTT
-,TRBJ2-7,TRBD2,TRBV7-3,CASSVSGSYEQYF,TGTGCCAGCAGTGTTAGCGGGAGCTACGAGCAGTACTTC
-,TRBJ2-7,-,TRBV5-1,CASSLDQGNEQYF,TGCGCCAGCAGCTTGGATCAGGGCAACGAGCAGTACTTC
-,TRBJ2-7,-,TRBV18,CASSPYSGRGSYEQYF,TGTGCCAGCTCACCATATAGCGGCAGGGGTAGCTACGAGCAGTACTTC
-,TRBJ1-1,-,TRBV7-2,CASSPLSNTEAFF,TGTGCCAGCAGCCCCCTTAGCAACACTGAAGCTTTCTTT
-,TRBJ1-1,-,TRBV11-3,CASSATRNTEAFF,TGTGCCAGCAGCGCAACGCGGAACACTGAAGCTTTCTTT
few,TRBJ1-5,-,TRBV7-8,CASSRTGGYDQPQHF,TGTGCCAGCAGCCGTACGGGCGGCTACGATCAGCCCCAGCATTTT
-,TRBJ2-2,-,TRBV18,CASSPTTSTGELFF,TGTGCCAGCTCACCAACCACATCGACCGGGGAGCTGTTTTTT
-,TRBJ2-1,TRBD2,TRBV7-9,CASSSPSPLAGPSYNEQFF,TGTGCCAGCAGCTCCCCGTCGCCACTAGCGGGCCCATCCTACAATGAGCAGTTCTTC
-,TRBJ1-2,-,TRBV7-8,CASSLGSGDGYTF,TGTGCCAGCAGCTTAGGGTCCGGGGACGGCTACACCTTC
-,TRBJ2-3,-,TRBV10-1,CASRREITDTQYF,TGCGCCAGCAGACGGGAGATCACAGATACGCAGTATTTT
-,TRBJ2-7,-,TRBV19,CASSSSGRRGLKDEQYF,TGTGCCAGTAGCAGCTCCGGGAGGCGGGGGCTAAAAGACGAGCAGTACTTC
-,TRBJ1-3,-,TRBV2,CASSESSGTGNTIYF,TGTGCCAGCAGTGAAAGTTCAGGGACTGGAAACACCATATATTTT
-,TRBJ2-2,-,TRBV5-1,CASSRRDTGELFF,TGCGCCAGCAGCAGGAGAGACACCGGGGAGCTGTTTTTT
-,TRBJ2-5,TRBD2,TRBV7-8,CASSLADLGLAGFEETQYF,TGTGCCAGCAGCTTAGCCGACTTGGGGCTAGCGGGATTCGAAGAGACCCAGTACTTC
-,TRBJ2-7,-,TRBV2,CASSGQGIGNEQYF,TGTGCCAGCAGTGGTCAGGGCATTGGGAACGAGCAGTACTTC
-,TRBJ2-3,-,TRBV5-1,CASSGVGGTDTQYF,TGCGCCAGCAGTGGGGTTGGTGGCACAGATACGCAGTATTTT
-,TRBJ2-7,TRBD2,TRBV7-3,CASSLAGGPYEQYF,TGTGCCAGCAGCTTAGCGGGAGGGCCCTACGAGCAGTACTTC
-,TRBJ2-3,-,TRBV25-1,CASSEFAADTQYF,TGTGCCAGCAGTGAATTTGCGGCAGATACGCAGTATTTT
-,TRBJ2-7,TRBD2,TRBV28,CASSRTSFDEQYF,TGTGCCAGCTCGCGGACTAGCTTCGACGAGCAGTACTTC
-,TRBJ2-7,TRBD1,TRBV2,CASITGQAGYEQYF,TGTGCCAGCATCACGGGACAGGCCGGCTACGAGCAGTACTTC
few,TRBJ1-5,TRBD1,TRBV30,CAWSLGQGGGQPQHF,TGTGCCTGGAGTCTCGGGCAGGGGGGAGGTCAGCCCCAGCATTTT
-,TRBJ2-7,-,TRBV5-5,CASSSRGSYEQYF,TGTGCCAGCAGCTCGAGGGGTTCCTACGAGCAGTACTTC
-,TRBJ1-1,-,TRBV6-5,CASSSGKGGGEAFF,TGTGCCAGCAGTTCGGGAAAGGGAGGAGGTGAAGCTTTCTTT
-,TRBJ2-7,-,TRBV6-6,CASSQRGGYEQYF,TGTGCCAGCAGTCAAAGGGGGGGATACGAGCAGTACTTC
-,TRBJ1-4,TRBD1,TRBV19,CASSMVYRGQLNEKLFF,TGTGCCAGTAGTATGGTTTACAGGGGGCAACTAAATGAAAAACTGTTTTTT
-,TRBJ1-1,-,TRBV27,CASSPRQTEAFF,TGTGCCAGCAGTCCGAGACAGACTGAAGCTTTCTTT
-,TRBJ2-2,-,TRBV7-9,CASRRTANTGELFF,TGTGCCAGCAGGCGGACAGCGAACACCGGGGAGCTGTTTTTT
-,TRBJ1-1,-,TRBV6-5,CASSSPRSRGAFF,TGTGCCAGCAGTTCCCCCAGAAGTCGGGGCGCTTTCTTT
-,TRBJ2-2,-,TRBV30,CAWSVWGGPRGTGELFF,TGTGCCTGGAGTGTATGGGGCGGGCCCCGAGGCACCGGGGAGCTGTTTTTT
-,TRBJ2-7,-,TRBV2,CASSEKGGSSYEQYF,TGTGCCAGCAGTGAAAAGGGAGGCTCCTCCTACGAGCAGTACTTC
few,TRBJ1-1,-,TRBV28,CASSHTPWTGIGTEAFF,TGTGCCAGCAGTCATACCCCCTGGACGGGTATAGGCACTGAAGCTTTCTTT